This T cell receptor beta chain emerged from a study of cytomegalovirus exposure and HLA in healthy donors. Study-wide results and caveats: In a later analysis, fewer than 20,000 TCR beta sequences were associated with HLA alleles at 0.05 false discovery rate. Researchers reported that a few CMV-associated chains were confirmed in vitro as CMV antigen-specific.

Germline V lookup: CDR1 SGHDT, CDR2 YYEEEE. Trimming removed 4 bases from V and 4 bases from J; junction bases left unmatched: 5. CDR3 length: 14 residues. The donors were healthy bone marrow donors. As to this clone: The antigen remains undetermined.

The study ran its PCR with 60 Vbeta and 13 Jbeta primers. The table came from immunoSEQ multiplex PCR; TCRdb's copy has only in-frame clones and leaves some out. The sample lists approximately 300,000 clones, 80% seen once, with 0.3% to 0.35% in the top ten. This receptor was obtained from a girl aged 2-10 years in good health and CMV-seronegative. J is TRBJ2-3 and V is TRBV5-6; the match to TRBD1 covers 8 bases. The specimen was PBMCs. The CDR3, as DNA: TGTGCCAGCAGCCGGACAGGGAGTTCAGATACGCAGTATTTT. This gives the protein CASSRTGSSDTQYF.